This T cell receptor (beta chain) was recovered during a study of shared clonotypes between healthy human individuals. Libraries were prepared by immunoSEQ multiplex PCR; TCRdb keeps only in-frame clonotypes and omits some of them. The data contain around 1.1 million clones, around 77% of them seen just once; the ten biggest clones take up over 0.8%. Regarding the study as a whole: It was observed that roughly 4.8% of naive CD4 clonotypes were shared across several donors.

The CDR3 length is 14 residues. Trimming removed 2 bases from V and 6 bases from J, with 11 bases in between. Germline CDR1 is MNHEY and CDR2 is SMNVEV (reference sequence). Details on this clone: Its cognate antigen is unknown.

Sequenced sample: memory CD4+ T cells from PBMCs. Sample subset: CD45RA-negative fraction. The receptor was isolated from a man between 18 and 29 years old in good health. Some clones in this sample may be carry-over from other donors' samples. V usage is TRBV27 and J usage is TRBJ1-5; D gene uncertain. The CDR3 protein is CASSLRGWRQPQHF. As DNA, the CDR3 is TGTGCCAGCAGTTTACGCGGGTGGCGTCAGCCCCAGCATTTT.